Listed below are T cell receptor beta chains from one sample, sequenced in a study of technical replicates of blood from several donors. Libraries were prepared by immunoSEQ multiplex PCR; TCRdb keeps only in-frame clonotypes and omits some of them. The sample has some 80,000 clones; about 96% are singletons. Sequenced sample: T cells isolated from PBMCs. The receptors were sampled from a human donor in good health. The CDR3 runs from the conserved cysteine through the conserved F or W. The D gene is left open where the match is weak. Expanded clones get a size class; other rows say once, few or many, or leave the size out.

J: TRBJ2-1; D: .; V: TRBV6-6; size: .; DNA: TGTGCCAGCAGTTCTCGCAATGAGCAGTTCTTC; CDR3: CASSSRNEQFF
J: TRBJ2-7; D: TRBD2; V: TRBV7-9; size: .; DNA: TGTGCCAGCAGCTTAGCGCTAGCGGGAGGGCCTGACGAGCAGTACTTC; CDR3: CASSLALAGGPDEQYF
J: TRBJ2-7; D: TRBD1; V: TRBV19; size: .; DNA: TGTGCCAGTAGTATAGTAGGGACAGCCTTTTACTACGAGCAGTACTTC; CDR3: CASSIVGTAFYYEQYF
J: TRBJ2-7; D: TRBD2; V: TRBV9; size: .; DNA: TGTGCCAGCAGCCCCCCTGCGGGAGACGGCTACGAGCAGTACTTC; CDR3: CASSPPAGDGYEQYF
J: TRBJ2-7; D: TRBD1; V: TRBV27; size: .; DNA: TGTGCCAGCAGTCCCGCCGGGACAGGGCCCTACGAGCAGTACTTC; CDR3: CASSPAGTGPYEQYF
J: TRBJ2-7; D: .; V: TRBV7-8; size: .; DNA: TGTGCCAGCAGCTTAGCTGGTCGTCTAGAGCGCGAGCAGTACTTC; CDR3: CASSLAGRLEREQYF
J: TRBJ2-7; D: TRBD1; V: TRBV27; size: .; DNA: TGTGCCAGCAGCCCAGGGGGCTACGAGCAGTACTTC; CDR3: CASSPGGYEQYF
J: TRBJ2-7; D: TRBD2; V: TRBV4-1; size: .; DNA: TGCGCCAGCAGCCACGGACTAGCGGGGACCTACGAGCAGTACTTC; CDR3: CASSHGLAGTYEQYF
J: TRBJ2-7; D: TRBD1; V: TRBV2; size: .; DNA: TGTGCCAGCATAAGGACAGGGGCATATTCCTACGAGCAGTACTTC; CDR3: CASIRTGAYSYEQYF
J: TRBJ2-7; D: TRBD1; V: TRBV28; size: .; DNA: TGTGCCAGCCAGGGGGCTCCACCTTACTACGAGCAGTACTTC; CDR3: CASQGAPPYYEQYF
J: TRBJ2-7; D: .; V: TRBV14; size: .; DNA: TGTGCCAGCAGCCTAGGAGACTACGAGCAGTACTTC; CDR3: CASSLGDYEQYF
J: TRBJ2-7; D: TRBD2; V: TRBV7-8; size: .; DNA: TGTGCCAGCAGCCCCCGGGGAGCGGGAGGGGACGAGCAGTACTTC; CDR3: CASSPRGAGGDEQYF
J: TRBJ2-7; D: .; V: TRBV21-1; size: .; DNA: TGTGCCAGCAGCAAATTTTCGCGGGAGAGTTACGAGCAGTACTTC; CDR3: CASSKFSRESYEQYF
J: TRBJ2-3; D: TRBD2; V: TRBV9; size: .; DNA: TGTGCCAGCAGCCCCGGACTAGCGGGTGGTCTTAGCACAGATACGCAGTATTTT; CDR3: CASSPGLAGGLSTDTQYF
J: TRBJ2-1; D: TRBD1; V: TRBV28; size: .; DNA: TGTGCCAGCAGAGGACAGGGAGGCCATGAGCAGTTCTTC; CDR3: CASRGQGGHEQFF
J: TRBJ1-5; D: .; V: TRBV27; size: .; DNA: TGTGCCAGCAGTCTCTACGCGGCGCGGGATCAGCCCCAGCATTTT; CDR3: CASSLYAARDQPQHF
J: TRBJ2-5; D: .; V: TRBV28; size: .; DNA: TGTGCCAGCAGCTCGGGATCGGTTGAGACCCAGTACTTC; CDR3: CASSSGSVETQYF
J: TRBJ1-1; D: TRBD1; V: TRBV7-2; size: .; DNA: TGTGCCAGCAGCGGCCCGCCCGGGACAGGGGCTAACACTGAAGCTTTCTTT; CDR3: CASSGPPGTGANTEAFF
J: TRBJ1-1; D: .; V: TRBV29-1; size: .; DNA: TGCAGCGGGACGGACAGCCCGAACACTGAAGCTTTCTTT; CDR3: CSGTDSPNTEAFF
J: TRBJ1-2; D: TRBD1; V: TRBV7-9; size: once; DNA: TGTGCCAGCAGCGCCTCTCACAGGGGCAGCTATGGCTACACCTTC; CDR3: CASSASHRGSYGYTF
J: TRBJ2-2; D: .; V: TRBV5-1; size: .; DNA: TGCGCCAGCAGCTCGACAGGTCGGAACACCGGGGAGCTGTTTTTT; CDR3: CASSSTGRNTGELFF
J: TRBJ2-7; D: .; V: TRBV6-1; size: .; DNA: TGTGCCAGCAGTGAAGCGGGAGGTTCCTACGAGCAGTACTTC; CDR3: CASSEAGGSYEQYF
J: TRBJ2-7; D: TRBD2; V: TRBV5-4; size: .; DNA: TGTGCCAGCAGCTCCGGGACTAGCGACTACGAGCAGTACTTC; CDR3: CASSSGTSDYEQYF
J: TRBJ2-2; D: .; V: TRBV6-1; size: .; DNA: TGTGCCAGCAGTGATCCAGGGCCGACCGGGGAGCTGTTTTTT; CDR3: CASSDPGPTGELFF
J: TRBJ2-7; D: TRBD2; V: TRBV6-5; size: .; DNA: TGTGCCAGCAGTTACGTTCGGGGGGGGAGCGAGCAGTACTTC; CDR3: CASSYVRGGSEQYF
J: TRBJ2-1; D: TRBD2; V: TRBV9; size: .; DNA: TGTGCCAGCAGACCGGGACTAGAATACAATGAGCAGTTCTTC; CDR3: CASRPGLEYNEQFF
J: TRBJ2-2; D: TRBD2; V: TRBV11-2; size: .; DNA: TGTGCCAGCAGTCAAGTAGCGGGAGCTGGCGGGGAGCTGTTTTTT; CDR3: CASSQVAGAGGELFF
J: TRBJ1-2; D: .; V: TRBV11-2; size: .; DNA: TGTGCCAGCAGCACCCACCGGGACACCCGTCGGGGCTACACCTTC; CDR3: CASSTHRDTRRGYTF
J: TRBJ2-2; D: .; V: TRBV30; size: .; DNA: TGTGCCTGGACATACGAGGGAACCACCGGGGAGCTGTTTTTT; CDR3: CAWTYEGTTGELFF
J: TRBJ1-1; D: TRBD1; V: TRBV27; size: .; DNA: TGTGCCAGCAGTCGAAGACAGGGGCTAAGAACTGAAGCTTTCTTT; CDR3: CASSRRQGLRTEAFF
J: TRBJ2-1; D: .; V: TRBV5-1; size: .; DNA: TGCGCCAGCCGCTCTCCCGGGTACTACAATGAGCAGTTCTTC; CDR3: CASRSPGYYNEQFF
J: TRBJ2-3; D: TRBD1; V: TRBV6-1; size: .; DNA: TGTGCCAGCAGTGACATTGGGACAGGCACAGATACGCAGTATTTT; CDR3: CASSDIGTGTDTQYF
J: TRBJ2-7; D: .; V: TRBV29-1; size: .; DNA: TGCAGCGTTGCCTCCGGGGGCGAGCAGTACTTC; CDR3: CSVASGGEQYF
J: TRBJ2-7; D: TRBD1; V: TRBV30; size: .; DNA: TGTGCCTGGAGATTGGACAGGGGGCTCTACGAGCAGTACTTC; CDR3: CAWRLDRGLYEQYF
J: TRBJ2-1; D: TRBD2; V: TRBV6-5; size: .; DNA: TGTGCCAGCAGTTTGGCTAGCGGGAGTTTTAACAATGAGCAGTTCTTC; CDR3: CASSLASGSFNNEQFF
J: TRBJ2-7; D: TRBD2; V: TRBV30; size: .; DNA: TGTGCCTGTAACGGGGAGGGTAAAAACTACGAGCAGTACTTC; CDR3: CACNGEGKNYEQYF
J: TRBJ2-6; D: .; V: TRBV11-3; size: .; DNA: TGTGCCAGCAGCTTAGACTGGGGGGTTGGGGCCAACGTCCTGACTTTC; CDR3: CASSLDWGVGANVLTF
J: TRBJ1-4; D: .; V: TRBV6-6; size: .; DNA: TGTGCCAGCACCGCACAGGCAGCAACTAATGAAAAACTGTTTTTT; CDR3: CASTAQAATNEKLFF
J: TRBJ1-2; D: .; V: TRBV6-5; size: .; DNA: TGTGCCAGCCGGGGTTTGGTGCTAGCTAACTATGGCTACACCTTC; CDR3: CASRGLVLANYGYTF
J: TRBJ2-1; D: .; V: TRBV25-1; size: .; DNA: TGTGCCACCAACCCCGGGAGCTGGGACAATGAGCAGTTCTTC; CDR3: CATNPGSWDNEQFF
J: TRBJ2-5; D: .; V: TRBV30; size: .; DNA: TGTGCCTGGGAACGCACAGGGTTTGAGACCCAGTACTTC; CDR3: CAWERTGFETQYF
J: TRBJ2-7; D: TRBD1; V: TRBV18; size: .; DNA: TGTGCCAGCTCTCCTAGACAGGGATCGCCCCACGCACAGTACTTC; CDR3: CASSPRQGSPHAQYF
J: TRBJ2-7; D: .; V: TRBV27; size: .; DNA: TGTGCCAGCAGCCAGACTCCATCCTCCTACGAGCAGTACTTC; CDR3: CASSQTPSSYEQYF
J: TRBJ2-1; D: TRBD2; V: TRBV6-5; size: .; DNA: TGTGCCAGCAGCCGGGGGGATGAGCAGTTCTTC; CDR3: CASSRGDEQFF
J: TRBJ1-1; D: .; V: TRBV5-1; size: .; DNA: TGCGCCAGCAGCTTAGGGACGGGAGTCATGAACACTGAAGCTTTCTTT; CDR3: CASSLGTGVMNTEAFF
J: TRBJ2-7; D: .; V: TRBV6-5; size: .; DNA: TGTGCCAGCAGTTACACCCTCGGTGCAGGGGCCAACGAGCAGTACTTC; CDR3: CASSYTLGAGANEQYF
J: TRBJ2-3; D: TRBD2; V: TRBV7-9; size: .; DNA: TGTGCCAGCAGCTGGACTAGCGGGAGGGAGACAGATACGCAGTATTTT; CDR3: CASSWTSGRETDTQYF
J: TRBJ2-2; D: TRBD2; V: TRBV4-1; size: .; DNA: TGCGCCAGCAGCCAACTTAGACTAGCGGGAGTGACCGGGGAGCTGTTTTTT; CDR3: CASSQLRLAGVTGELFF
J: TRBJ2-7; D: .; V: TRBV5-5; size: .; DNA: TGTGCCAGCAGCTTAGTGGTTGGCGCGGACTACGAGCAGTACTTC; CDR3: CASSLVVGADYEQYF
J: TRBJ2-7; D: .; V: TRBV5-1; size: .; DNA: TGCGCCAGCAGGGGGACAAGCTCCTACGAGCAGTACTTC; CDR3: CASRGTSSYEQYF
J: TRBJ2-1; D: TRBD2; V: TRBV5-6; size: .; DNA: TGTGCCAGCAGCCCACGGGACTACCGTAACAATGAGCAGTTCTTC; CDR3: CASSPRDYRNNEQFF
J: TRBJ2-7; D: TRBD1; V: TRBV15; size: .; DNA: TGTGCCTCCTCCAAGGGGGCAGGAGCCTACGAGCAGTACTTC; CDR3: CASSKGAGAYEQYF
J: TRBJ2-2; D: .; V: TRBV6-5; size: .; DNA: TGTGCCAGCAGTTACGTCCGAAGGGGGACCGGGGAGCTGTTTTTT; CDR3: CASSYVRRGTGELFF
J: TRBJ2-1; D: .; V: TRBV5-1; size: once; DNA: TGCGCCAGCACCATCTCGCGGGTCAGCGATGAGCAGTTCTTC; CDR3: CASTISRVSDEQFF
J: TRBJ1-3; D: .; V: TRBV7-6; size: .; DNA: TGTGCCAGCAGCTTAAGTTCAGGGGGAAACACCATATATTTT; CDR3: CASSLSSGGNTIYF
J: TRBJ2-7; D: TRBD1; V: TRBV5-1; size: .; DNA: TGCGCCAGCAGCCTCGGACAGGGGTTTAACGAGCAGTACTTC; CDR3: CASSLGQGFNEQYF
J: TRBJ2-1; D: .; V: TRBV10-2; size: .; DNA: TGCGCCAGCAGTGATATGGACTCGGCCTACAATGAGCAGTTCTTC; CDR3: CASSDMDSAYNEQFF
J: TRBJ2-7; D: .; V: TRBV4-1; size: .; DNA: TGCGCCAGCAGCCAAGTGCGAGGCGAGCAGTACTTC; CDR3: CASSQVRGEQYF
J: TRBJ2-7; D: TRBD1; V: TRBV28; size: .; DNA: TGTGCCAGCAGTAACCGGACAGGGATATACTACGAGCAGTACTTC; CDR3: CASSNRTGIYYEQYF